A selection of T cell receptor beta chains follows, all from one sample in a study of shared clonotypes between healthy human individuals. The table came from immunoSEQ multiplex PCR; TCRdb's copy has only in-frame clones and leaves some out. Of roughly 500,000 clones in the sample, approximately 95% were seen once. The sequenced material came from naive CD4+ T cells sorted from blood. Receptors were obtained from a woman aged 25 to 45 in good health. Each CDR3 is given with its conserved first and last residue. A D gene is named only where the DNA matches it firmly. Size values are once, few and many counts, or a class for expanded clones, and some rows have none.

abundance | j_gene | v_gene | d_gene | CDR3aa | CDR3nt
. | TRBJ1-1 | TRBV5-1 | . | CASSLALVNTEAFF | TGCGCCAGCAGCTTGGCCTTGGTGAACACTGAAGCTTTCTTT
once | TRBJ2-3 | TRBV6-5 | TRBD2 | CASSHAGESTDTQYF | TGTGCCAGCAGCCACGCGGGGGAAAGCACAGATACGCAGTATTTT
. | TRBJ1-1 | TRBV6-4 | TRBD1 | CASSPDRGTEAFF | TGTGCCAGTTCCCCAGACAGGGGTACTGAAGCTTTCTTT
. | TRBJ1-1 | TRBV6-5 | . | CASSYGSMNTEAFF | TGTGCCAGCAGTTACGGCAGCATGAACACTGAAGCTTTCTTT
. | TRBJ2-3 | TRBV5-1 | . | CASSLTSSDTQYF | TGCGCCAGCAGCTTGACAAGCTCAGATACGCAGTATTTT
. | TRBJ2-5 | TRBV7-6 | TRBD1 | CASRPLNRDRQETQYF | TGTGCCAGCAGACCCCTTAATCGGGACAGACAAGAGACCCAGTACTTC
. | TRBJ1-2 | TRBV10-3 | . | CAICLVGNSYGYTF | TGTGCCATCTGCTTGGTCGGGAATTCTTATGGCTACACCTTC
. | TRBJ2-3 | TRBV2 | TRBD2 | CASSPGLAGITDTQYF | TGTGCCAGCAGCCCGGGACTAGCGGGAATCACAGATACGCAGTATTTT
. | TRBJ2-5 | TRBV30 | TRBD2 | CAWSRGGRGTQYF | TGTGCCTGGAGTCGAGGTGGGAGGGGGACCCAGTACTTC
. | TRBJ2-3 | TRBV15 | TRBD2 | CATSRDHGLAGEADTQYF | TGTGCCACCAGCAGAGACCATGGACTAGCGGGAGAGGCAGATACGCAGTATTTT
. | TRBJ1-4 | TRBV6-1 | . | CASKERQGINEKLFF | TGTGCCAGCAAGGAGCGGCAGGGGATAAATGAAAAACTGTTTTTT
. | TRBJ2-3 | TRBV11-2 | TRBD2 | CASSLSSGRSDTQYF | TGTGCCAGCAGCTTAAGCAGCGGGAGATCAGATACGCAGTATTTT
few | TRBJ1-5 | TRBV28 | . | CASSSANQPQHF | TGTGCCAGCAGTTCCGCCAATCAGCCCCAGCATTTT
. | TRBJ2-7 | TRBV15 | TRBD2 | CATSRERERGKYF | TGTGCCACCAGCAGAGAGCGGGAGCGGGGAAAGTACTTC
. | TRBJ2-5 | TRBV5-4 | . | CASSLGEGLETQYF | TGTGCCAGCAGCTTGGGTGAGGGGTTAGAGACCCAGTACTTC
. | TRBJ2-2 | TRBV6-5 | . | CASSYTTNGPGELFF | TGTGCCAGCAGTTACACGACGAACGGGCCCGGGGAGCTGTTTTTT
. | TRBJ1-1 | TRBV7-9 | TRBD1 | CASSSMAPQGAAEAFF | TGTGCCAGCAGCTCTATGGCCCCACAGGGGGCGGCTGAAGCTTTCTTT
. | TRBJ1-4 | TRBV11-2 | . | CASSLEFPRAEKLFF | TGTGCCAGCAGCTTAGAATTCCCACGGGCTGAAAAACTGTTTTTT
once | TRBJ1-2 | TRBV11-1 | TRBD1 | CASSGEGQGYYGYTF | TGTGCCAGCAGCGGCGAGGGACAGGGCTACTATGGCTACACCTTC
. | TRBJ1-1 | TRBV27 | . | CASLMWGVSTEAFF | TGTGCCAGTCTTATGTGGGGGGTTAGCACTGAAGCTTTCTTT
. | TRBJ2-1 | TRBV5-4 | TRBD2 | CASSLDQGLAGLNEQFF | TGTGCCAGCAGCTTGGATCAAGGACTAGCGGGACTGAATGAGCAGTTCTTC
. | TRBJ2-1 | TRBV9 | . | CASSLTGFSYNEQFF | TGTGCCAGCAGCCTAACAGGGTTTTCCTACAATGAGCAGTTCTTC
. | TRBJ1-1 | TRBV5-1 | TRBD1 | CASRQTGADTEAFF | TGCGCCAGCAGACAAACAGGGGCAGACACTGAAGCTTTCTTT
. | TRBJ2-7 | TRBV18 | TRBD1 | CASSPQGARGYEQYF | TGTGCCAGCTCACCACAGGGGGCGAGGGGTTACGAGCAGTACTTC
. | TRBJ2-3 | TRBV6-5 | TRBD1 | CASSYRGQGAYTQYF | TGTGCCAGCAGTTACCGGGGACAGGGGGCTTATACGCAGTATTTT
. | TRBJ2-2 | TRBV19 | . | CASSPGLKTGELFF | TGTGCCAGTAGTCCGGGACTTAAGACCGGGGAGCTGTTTTTT
. | TRBJ2-2 | TRBV7-9 | . | CASSLARPNTGELFF | TGTGCCAGCAGCTTAGCGCGACCCAACACCGGGGAGCTGTTTTTT
once | TRBJ2-5 | TRBV27 | TRBD2 | CASKSGRALETQYF | TGTGCCAGCAAAAGCGGGAGGGCCCTGGAGACCCAGTACTTC
once | TRBJ2-2 | TRBV6-5 | TRBD1 | CASSYSTGAIRELFF | TGTGCCAGCAGTTACTCGACAGGGGCTATAAGGGAGCTGTTTTTT
. | TRBJ2-3 | TRBV6-5 | TRBD1 | CASSRDRATDTQYF | TGTGCCAGCAGCCGGGACAGGGCAACAGATACGCAGTATTTT
. | TRBJ2-1 | TRBV10-3 | TRBD1 | CALNPRTGKPYNEQFF | TGTGCCCTTAATCCCCGGACAGGGAAACCCTACAATGAGCAGTTCTTC
. | TRBJ2-5 | TRBV19 | . | CASSISPAQETQYF | TGTGCCAGTAGTATATCTCCAGCTCAAGAGACCCAGTACTTC
. | TRBJ1-2 | TRBV28 | . | CASTPGYYGYTF | TGTGCCAGCACTCCAGGGTACTATGGCTACACCTTC
. | TRBJ2-1 | TRBV4-1 | . | CASSHPGAANNEQFF | TGCGCCAGCAGCCACCCAGGGGCTGCGAACAATGAGCAGTTCTTC
. | TRBJ2-5 | TRBV18 | TRBD2 | CASSPGLGETQYF | TGTGCCAGCTCACCGGGACTAGGGGAGACCCAGTACTTC
. | TRBJ2-7 | TRBV30 | TRBD1 | CAWSVPGTGNYEQYF | TGTGCCTGGAGTGTACCTGGGACAGGGAACTACGAGCAGTACTTC
. | TRBJ2-4 | TRBV19 | TRBD1 | CASSPTGTQNIQYF | TGTGCCAGTAGCCCGACAGGGACCCAAAACATTCAGTACTTC
once | TRBJ1-1 | TRBV7-3 | . | CASSPGVGREAFF | TGTGCCAGCAGCCCCGGTGTGGGAAGAGAAGCTTTCTTT
. | TRBJ2-6 | TRBV4-1 | . | CASSQVNRAGANVLTF | TGCGCCAGCAGCCAAGTGAACAGGGCTGGGGCCAACGTCCTGACTTTC
. | TRBJ2-2 | TRBV29-1 | TRBD2 | CSATSGTRRGELFF | TGCAGCGCGACTAGCGGGACCAGGCGGGGGGAGCTGTTTTTT
. | TRBJ1-1 | TRBV2 | . | CASRAGWPEAFF | TGTGCCAGCAGGGCAGGGTGGCCTGAAGCTTTCTTT
. | TRBJ2-3 | TRBV5-4 | . | CAIRRELLGTDTQYF | TGTGCCATCCGCCGGGAGCTACTAGGCACAGATACGCAGTATTTT